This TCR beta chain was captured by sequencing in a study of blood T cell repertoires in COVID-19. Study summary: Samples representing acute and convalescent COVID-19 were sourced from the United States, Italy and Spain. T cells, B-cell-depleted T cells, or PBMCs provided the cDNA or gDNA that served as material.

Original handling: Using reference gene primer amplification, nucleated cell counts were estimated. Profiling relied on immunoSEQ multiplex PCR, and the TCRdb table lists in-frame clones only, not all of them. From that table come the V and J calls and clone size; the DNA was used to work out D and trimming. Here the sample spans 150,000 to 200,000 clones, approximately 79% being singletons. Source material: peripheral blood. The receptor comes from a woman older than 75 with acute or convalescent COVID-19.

CDR3 in DNA: TGCAGCGGACGCAAGACAGAAGCCACTGAAGCTTTCTTT. This codes for CSGRKTEATEAFF. V and J are TRBV29-1 and TRBJ1-1, with D perhaps TRBD1 (5 bases). The CDR3 has 13 residues. V gave up 7 bases and J gave up 4 bases, with 16 bases separating them. Germline values: CDR1 SQVTM, CDR2 ANQGSEA.